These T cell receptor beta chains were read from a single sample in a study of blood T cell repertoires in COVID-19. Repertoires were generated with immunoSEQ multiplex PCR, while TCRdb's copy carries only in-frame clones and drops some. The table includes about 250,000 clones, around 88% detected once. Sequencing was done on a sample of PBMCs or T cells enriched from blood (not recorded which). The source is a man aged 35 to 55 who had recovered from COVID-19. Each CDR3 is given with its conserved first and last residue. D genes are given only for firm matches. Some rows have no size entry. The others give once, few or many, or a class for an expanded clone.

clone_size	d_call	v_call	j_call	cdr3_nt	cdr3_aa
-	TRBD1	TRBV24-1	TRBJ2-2	TGTGCCACCAGTGATTCTGACAGGGGGCTCGCCGGGGAGCTGTTTTTT	CATSDSDRGLAGELFF
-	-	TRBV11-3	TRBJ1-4	TGTGCCAGCAGCAGCGGGGCAGCAACTAATGAAAAACTGTTTTTT	CASSSGAATNEKLFF
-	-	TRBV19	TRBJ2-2	TGTGCCAGTAGTAATCCCGCGTTGAGAAGCGGGGAGCTGTTTTTT	CASSNPALRSGELFF
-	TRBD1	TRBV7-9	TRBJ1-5	TGTGCCAGCAGCTTAGCAGGACAGGGTAATCAGCCCCAGCATTTT	CASSLAGQGNQPQHF
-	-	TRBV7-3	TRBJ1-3	TGTGCCAGCAGCTTTAATGCAGGGCCCGGAAACACCATATATTTT	CASSFNAGPGNTIYF
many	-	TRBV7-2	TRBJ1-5	TGTGCCAGCAGCATATACGGGATTAGCAATCAGCCCCAGCATTTT	CASSIYGISNQPQHF
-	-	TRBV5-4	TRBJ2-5	TGTGCCAGCAGCCCCCCTTGGCAGCAAGAGACCCAGTACTTC	CASSPPWQQETQYF
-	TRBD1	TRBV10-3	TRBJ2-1	TGTGCCATCAGGCAGGGGGCGAGGTCCTACAATGAGCAGTTCTTC	CAIRQGARSYNEQFF
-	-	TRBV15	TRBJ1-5	TGTGCCACCAGCAGAGATGGCAGGCTTAGCAATCAGCCCCAGCATTTT	CATSRDGRLSNQPQHF
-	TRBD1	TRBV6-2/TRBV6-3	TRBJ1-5	TGTGCCAGCAGTTACTTCAGGGGGTCGGTTCAGCCCCAGCATTTT	CASSYFRGSVQPQHF
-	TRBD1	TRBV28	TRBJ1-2	TGTGCCAGCAGTCCAGTGGACAGGGCGATTTATGGCTACACCTTC	CASSPVDRAIYGYTF
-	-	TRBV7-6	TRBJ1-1	TGTGCCAGCAGCTCCTCATCTGGTCCGGGGACTGAAGCTTTCTTT	CASSSSSGPGTEAFF
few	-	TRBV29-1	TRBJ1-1	TGCAGCGTTGAACCGGGGGGCACTCTTTTT	CSVEPGGTLF
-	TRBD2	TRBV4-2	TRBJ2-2	TGTGCCAGCAGCCAAAGACTAGCGGGGGGCGCGAACACCGGGGAGCTGTTTTTT	CASSQRLAGGANTGELFF
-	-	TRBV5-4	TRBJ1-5	TGTGCCAGCAGCTTCGAGGGACAGCCCCAGCATTTT	CASSFEGQPQHF
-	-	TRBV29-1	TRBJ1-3	TGCAGCGTTGACGCTGGGAGTGGAAACACCATATATTTT	CSVDAGSGNTIYF
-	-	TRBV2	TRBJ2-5	TGTGCCAGCAGTGGGTTGAATAGCGGCCAAGAGACCCAGTACTTC	CASSGLNSGQETQYF
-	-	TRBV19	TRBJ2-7	TGTGCCAGTAGTAATACTTGGACAGACCTCTACGAGCAGTACTTC	CASSNTWTDLYEQYF
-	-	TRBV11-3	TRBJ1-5	TGTGCCAGCAGCACTCGCGGGCAGCCCCAGCATTTT	CASSTRGQPQHF
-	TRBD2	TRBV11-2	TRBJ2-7	TGTGCCAGCAGCTGGGTAGTCGGACTAGCGGGAGGTCCCCCCTACGAGCAGTACTTC	CASSWVVGLAGGPPYEQYF
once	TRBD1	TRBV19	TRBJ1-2	TGTGCCAGTAGTGCCCGGGCTCAGGCAGGGGGCTTCGATGGCTACACCTTC	CASSARAQAGGFDGYTF
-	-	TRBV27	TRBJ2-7	TGTGCCAGCAGTTTAACCGGACACGACTCCTACGAGCAGTACTTC	CASSLTGHDSYEQYF
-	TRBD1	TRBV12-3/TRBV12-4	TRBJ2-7	TGTGCCAGCAGTTGGGACAGCTCCTACGAGCAGTACTTC	CASSWDSSYEQYF
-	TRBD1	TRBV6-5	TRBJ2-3	TGTGCCAGCAGTTACTCATGGACAGGGTTCACAGATACGCAGTATTTT	CASSYSWTGFTDTQYF
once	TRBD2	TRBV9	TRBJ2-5	TGTGCCAGCAGCGTAGGGGTAGGCGGGGGGCCCCAAGAGACCCAGTACTTC	CASSVGVGGGPQETQYF
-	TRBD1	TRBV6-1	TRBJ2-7	TGTGCCAGCAGTGAGGGGACAGGGGGCGCGGGTTACGAGCAGTACTTC	CASSEGTGGAGYEQYF
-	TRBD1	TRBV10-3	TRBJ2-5	TGTGCCATCAGTGAGTCGACAGGGGGAGGAGAGACCCAGTACTTC	CAISESTGGGETQYF
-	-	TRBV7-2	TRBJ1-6	TGTGCCAGCAGCTTGGGGACAACGGGCTCACCCCTCCACTTT	CASSLGTTGSPLHF
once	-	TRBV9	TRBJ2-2	TGTGCCAGTAGCGTAGAGTCCAGGGTGTTACAGTCGAACACCGGGGAGCTGTTTTTT	CASSVESRVLQSNTGELFF
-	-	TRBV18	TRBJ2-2	TGTGCCAGCTCAATCAGGGGTTCCGGGGAGCTGTTTTTT	CASSIRGSGELFF
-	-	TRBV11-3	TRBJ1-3	TGTGCCAGCAGCTCCGTTTGGGGGGACTCTGGAAACACCATATATTTT	CASSSVWGDSGNTIYF
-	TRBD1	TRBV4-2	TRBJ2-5	TGTGCCAGCAGCCACCCGGACAGGGTCTGGGAGACCCAGTACTTC	CASSHPDRVWETQYF
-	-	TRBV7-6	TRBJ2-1	TGTGCCAGCAGCCTCACAGAACTAGGCAATGAGCAGTTCTTC	CASSLTELGNEQFF
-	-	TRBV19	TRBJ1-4	TGTGCCTGTACCCAGGGGAGCACTAATGAAAAACTGTTTTTT	CACTQGSTNEKLFF
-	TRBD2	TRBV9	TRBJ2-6	TGTGCCAGCAGCGTAGCGGGGGGCTCTGGGGCCAACGTCCTGACTTTC	CASSVAGGSGANVLTF
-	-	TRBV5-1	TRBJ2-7	TGCGCCAGCAGGCGAGAACTACAAATCTCCTACGAGCAGTACTTC	CASRRELQISYEQYF
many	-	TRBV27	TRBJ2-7	TGTGCCAGCAGCTCAAAGCGGGCCCAAGCCTACGAGCAGTACTTC	CASSSKRAQAYEQYF
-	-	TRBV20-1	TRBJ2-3	TGCAGTGCTAGTTCGACTACGGATACGCAGTATTTT	CSASSTTDTQYF
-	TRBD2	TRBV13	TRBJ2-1	TGTGCCAGCAGCCCCCCCGGGCTAGCGGGCTACAATGAGCAGTTCTTC	CASSPPGLAGYNEQFF
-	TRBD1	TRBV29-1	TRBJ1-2	TGCAGCGTTGGGACAGGGGGTGGCTACACTTTC	CSVGTGGGYTF
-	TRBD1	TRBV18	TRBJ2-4	TGTGCCAGCTCACCAGGACAGGGTTTAGCCAAAAACATTCAGTACTTC	CASSPGQGLAKNIQYF
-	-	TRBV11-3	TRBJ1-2	TGTGCCAGCAGCTTAGGTCAGAACTATGGCTACACCTTC	CASSLGQNYGYTF
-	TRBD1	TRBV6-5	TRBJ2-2	TGTGCCAGCAGTTACTCGACAGGGGGCACCGGGGAGCTGTTTTTT	CASSYSTGGTGELFF
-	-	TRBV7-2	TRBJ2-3	TGTGCCAGCAGCCCCACAAGAGGCGCGCAGTATTTT	CASSPTRGAQYF
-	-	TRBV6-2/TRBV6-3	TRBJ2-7	TGTGCCAGCAGTCCCTCCCCAGTGACAGCGAAATACGAGCAGTACTTC	CASSPSPVTAKYEQYF
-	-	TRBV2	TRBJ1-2	TGTGCCAGCAGTGAAGCCTTCGCGGGTGGCTACACCTTC	CASSEAFAGGYTF
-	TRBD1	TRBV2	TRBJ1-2	TGTGCCAGCAGCAGGACAGGGGGGATCTATGGCTACACCTTC	CASSRTGGIYGYTF
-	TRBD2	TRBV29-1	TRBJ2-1	TGCAGCGTTGAAGAGGGAGCGGGAGTAACCTACAATGAGCAGTTCTTC	CSVEEGAGVTYNEQFF
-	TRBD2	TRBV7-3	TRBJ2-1	TGTGCCAGCAGCCACGGGGCCGAGGGAGGGCCGAGGAATGAGCAGTTCTTC	CASSHGAEGGPRNEQFF
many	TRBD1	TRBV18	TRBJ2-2	TGTGCCAGCTCACAGGACAGGGGGCTACTAAACACCGGGGAGCTGTTTTTT	CASSQDRGLLNTGELFF